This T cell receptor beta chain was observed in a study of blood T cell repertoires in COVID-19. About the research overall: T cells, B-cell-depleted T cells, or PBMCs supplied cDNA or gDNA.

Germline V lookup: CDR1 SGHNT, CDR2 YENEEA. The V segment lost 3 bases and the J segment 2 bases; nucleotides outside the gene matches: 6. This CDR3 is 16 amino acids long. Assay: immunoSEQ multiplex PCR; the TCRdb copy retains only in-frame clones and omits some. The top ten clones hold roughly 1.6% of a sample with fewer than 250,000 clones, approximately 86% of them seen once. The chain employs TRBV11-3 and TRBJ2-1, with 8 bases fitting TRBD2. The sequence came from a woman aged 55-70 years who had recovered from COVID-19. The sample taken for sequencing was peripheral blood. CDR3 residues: CASSLAGTRTYNEQFF. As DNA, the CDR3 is TGTGCCAGCAGCTTGGCCGGGACTAGAACCTACAATGAGCAGTTCTTC. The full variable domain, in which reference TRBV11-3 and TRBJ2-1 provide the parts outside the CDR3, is EAGVVQSPRYKIIEKKQPVAFWCNPISGHNTLYWYLQNLGQGPELLIRYENEEAVDDSQLPKDRFSAERLKGVDSTLKIQPAELGDSAVYLCASSLAGTRTYNEQFFGPGTRLTVL.